The 2 T cell receptor beta chains reported below all come from one sample, sequenced in a study of blood T cell repertoires in COVID-19. This table comes from immunoSEQ multiplex PCR, and its TCRdb copy is limited to in-frame clones, with some not included. The repertoire holds tens of thousands of clones, with roughly four fifths as singletons. The sample taken for sequencing was peripheral blood. These receptors were taken from a woman between 50 and 59 years old with active or convalescent COVID-19.

In this sample, this clone turned up a few times. The V call is TRBV21-1, the J call TRBJ1-5; the D call TRBD1 from the table was never checked on the DNA. TRBV21-1 is termed a pseudogene. The CDR3 extends over 14 amino acids. CDR3 nucleotides: TGTGCCAGCAGCACGGGACAGGGGAAGAAGCCCCAGCATTTT. Amino acids: CASSTGQGKKPQHF.

The chain recombines TRBV12-3 or TRBV12-4 with TRBJ2-1; 8 bases are a match to TRBD2. J was trimmed by 15 bases and V by 6 bases; bases with no gene match: 7. This CDR3 contains 11 residues. The CDR3 DNA sequence: TGTGCCAGCAGCCCGGGACTAGTTTCGTTCTTC. It codes for CASSPGLVSFF.